The 21 T cell receptor beta chains below come from one sample, sequenced in a study of blood T cells in healthy people across ages. Together with a sample-barcoded 5' primer, a J-beta primer mix was included in a second PCR lasting about 7 to 11 cycles. TCRdb passed the 5' RACE reads through MiXCR, listing each CDR3 protein once. The sample contains about 720,000 distinct CDR3 sequences, roughly 20% of which appear only once. The sequenced material came from blood. These receptors all come from a man between 65 and 79 years old in good health.

The J gene is TRBJ1-2, the V gene TRBV20-1; D not certain. Trimming shortened V by 6 bases and J by 6 bases, and 14 bases separated the two germline ends. Germline V lookup: CDR1 DFQATT, CDR2 SNEGSKA (reference sequence). The CDR3 spans 12 residues. Written as DNA, the CDR3 is TGCAGTGCCAATGTGGGGTGGGATGGCTACACCTTC. Its protein is CSANVGWDGYTF.

This clonotype was seen at least ten times. The chain couples TRBV7-2 to TRBJ1-5; TRBD1 might be the D (5 bases). The CDR3 extends over 15 amino acids. Between the trimmed V and J ends, which lost 2 bases and 4 bases, there was a span of 12 bases. Germline CDR1 is SGHTA and CDR2 is FQGNSA. Here the CDR3 DNA reads TGTGCCAGCAGCTTAACAAGGGGTGGGAATCAGCCCCAGCATTTT. Translating gives CASSLTRGGNQPQHF.

V usage is TRBV2 and J usage is TRBJ1-5; 7 nucleotides line up with TRBD1. The J segment lost 7 bases and the V segment lost 4 bases, leaving 4 bases of the junction unmatched. Germline CDR1 and CDR2: SNHLY and FYNNEI. The CDR3 totals 13 residues. The CDR3 region has the DNA TGTGCCAGCAGTGCCGACAGGGCCCAGCCCCAGCATTTT. It codes for CASSADRAQPQHF.

This clonotype was found many times. The rearrangement joins TRBV20-1 to TRBJ2-4, with 7 bases that match TRBD2. J was trimmed by 1 base and V by 4 bases; bases with no gene match: 7. Germline values: CDR1 DFQATT, CDR2 SNEGSKA (reference sequence). The length of the CDR3 is 15 residues. CDR3 nucleotides: TGCAGTGCTACCCGTTCAGCGGGGGCCAAAAACATTCAGTACTTC. This sequence encodes CSATRSAGAKNIQYF.

This clonotype was counted ten times or more. This clone may be a read error of a much larger clone one base away. The V gene is TRBV28, the J gene TRBJ2-5, with D unresolved. Looked up from germline, CDR1 is MDHEN and CDR2 is SYDVKM. Trimming left V 3 bases short and J 5 bases short, with 4 bases between. The CDR3 spans 11 residues. This chain's CDR3 is CASSFVETQYF. The DNA of the CDR3 is TGTGCCAGCAGTTTCGTGGAGACCCAGTACTTC.

In nucleotides, the CDR3 is TGTGCCAGCAGCCCCGGGGATCGTGGCTACACCTTC. Encoded protein: CASSPGDRGYTF. V gene TRBV7-9 combines with J gene TRBJ1-2; D uncertain. This CDR3 is built from 12 residues. The germline V and J ends were trimmed by 5 bases and 7 bases, with 11 bases remaining between them. Per the germline V gene, CDR1 is SEHNR and CDR2 is FQNEAQ (reference sequence).

There are a few counts of this clonotype. The V call is TRBV3-1, the J call TRBJ2-3, with D perhaps TRBD2 (6 bases). The CDR3 totals 15 residues. V was clipped by 2 bases and J by 10 bases, with 19 bases between them. The germline V gene encodes CDR1 LGHDT and CDR2 YNNKEL (reference sequence). DNA of the CDR3: TGTGCCAGCAGCCAAAATAGGGGAGGCCGATCGGCGCAGTATTTT. This translates into CASSQNRGGRSAQYF.

The table lists this clonotype with a few counts. The chain recombines TRBV12-3 or TRBV12-4 with TRBJ2-2; TRBD1 aligns across 11 bases. This CDR3 is 16 amino acids long. V dropped 4 bases and J dropped 4; count of bases not matched to a gene: 5. The CDR3 nucleotides are TGTGCCAGCAGTTCGGGACAGGGGGGCGTCACCGGGGAGCTGTTTTTT. Protein: CASSSGQGGVTGELFF.

CDR3 DNA sequence: TGTGCCAGCAGCCAAGATAAGTTTTTTGAGCAGTTCTTC. It specifies CASSQDKFFEQFF. V usage is TRBV14 and J usage is TRBJ2-5; unclear D gene. The J call is doubtful: the DNA matches TRBJ2-1 better. The CDR3 runs to 13 residues. The germline CDR1 and CDR2 sequences are SGHDN and FVKESK.

V is TRBV3-1 and J is TRBJ1-2, with D unresolved. Germline V gene lookup returns CDR1 LGHDT and CDR2 YNNKEL (reference sequence). Trimming took off 4 bases at V and 6 bases at J, with 15 bases between the two ends. This CDR3 spans 14 amino acids. The CDR3 region has the DNA TGTGCCAGCAGCCTTCTAGGCCGGAGCGATGGCTACACCTTC. Translating gives CASSLLGRSDGYTF.

This clonotype was counted only a few times. V and J are TRBV5-1 and TRBJ2-3; D gene ambiguous. Deletions cut 0 bases from V and 1 base from J, with 12 bases between. The CDR3 sequence is 16 residues long. Germline values: CDR1 SGHRS, CDR2 YFSETQ. The CDR3 loop is CASSLEGPTGTDTQYF. CDR3 nucleotide sequence: TGCGCCAGCAGCTTGGAGGGCCCCACGGGCACAGATACGCAGTATTTT.

This clonotype was seen only a few times. The V and J genes are TRBV5-1 and TRBJ2-3; TRBD1 or TRBD2 may be the D gene (5 bases each). The CDR3 sequence is 15 residues long. Germline V gives CDR1 SGHRS, CDR2 YFSETQ. Trimming left V 2 bases short and J 2 bases short, with 12 bases between. In DNA form, the CDR3 reads TGCGCCAGCAGCTTTGGGGACGTACACACAGATACGCAGTATTTT. It yields the protein CASSFGDVHTDTQYF.

This chain joins TRBV5-1 and TRBJ2-2, with TRBD1 matching 8 bases. Germline values: CDR1 SGHRS, CDR2 YFSETQ. V was pared by 9 bases and J by 2 bases, with 3 bases of the junction left unmatched. The CDR3 sequence is 13 residues long. CDR3: CATGTGNTGELFF. The CDR3 DNA is TGCGCCACCGGGACAGGAAACACCGGGGAGCTGTTTTTT.

The chain carries TRBV11-2 and TRBJ2-5, with 7 bases identical to TRBD2. V shed 6 bases and J 4 bases; nucleotides not matched to a gene: 11. The CDR3 runs to 15 residues. Germline assignment: CDR1 SGHAT and CDR2 FQNNGV. The CDR3 nucleotides read TGTGCCAGCAGTTCCGCCCGGGACTATAGAGAGACCCAGTACTTC. Translation: CASSSARDYRETQYF.

The CDR3 here is CASSLPGAKRGYTF. In DNA form, the CDR3 reads TGTGCCAGCAGTTTACCAGGGGCGAAAAGGGGCTACACCTTC. This chain uses TRBV12-3 or TRBV12-4 with TRBJ1-2; perhaps TRBD1 as D (6 bases). V was cut by 2 bases and J by 8 bases, with 15 bases left in between. The CDR3 has 14 amino acids.

The chain links TRBV5-6 to TRBJ2-2; TRBD2 is a possible D gene (5 bases). Germline V gene data show CDR1 as SGHDT and CDR2 as YYEEEE. The CDR3 loop spans 16 amino acids. Trimming took off 0 bases at V and 4 bases at J, with 13 bases between the two ends. The CDR3 sequence is CASSLGSSWTTGELFF. The CDR3 region has the DNA TGTGCCAGCAGCTTGGGGTCTAGCTGGACCACCGGGGAGCTGTTTTTT.

This clonotype has only one observation. The chain is built from TRBV4-2 and TRBJ2-5; D perhaps matches TRBD2 (7 bases). Matching the DNA end better, TRBJ2-1 makes the J call doubtful. Germline lookup yields CDR1 LGHNA and CDR2 YNFKEQ. The CDR3 covers 14 residues. The CDR3 here is CASSQDRGASEQFF. The CDR3 nucleotides are TGTGCCAGCAGCCAAGACCGGGGGGCCAGTGAGCAGTTCTTC.

The gene calls are TRBV5-1 and TRBJ2-6, with D unclear. The CDR3 extends over 16 amino acids. V gave up 4 bases and J gave up 2 bases, with 13 bases separating them. The V gene's germline CDR1 is SGHRS and CDR2 YFSETQ. CDR3 DNA sequence: TGCGCCAGCAGCCCTTCCGGACGAGCTGGGGCCAACGTCCTGACTTTC. Its protein product is CASSPSGRAGANVLTF.

The rearrangement joins TRBV19 to TRBJ1-1; possibly TRBD1 for D (5 bases). The CDR3 extends over 14 amino acids. The V and J ends lost 2 bases and 3 bases respectively, with 10 bases between them. Germline CDR1 reads LNHDA; CDR2 reads SQIVND (reference sequence). DNA of the CDR3: TGTGCCAGTAGTATATCGGGGACCTACACTGAAGCTTTCTTT. This sequence encodes CASSISGTYTEAFF.

The V call is TRBV18, the J call TRBJ2-7; the D gene is possibly TRBD1 (5 bases). The CDR3 is 13 amino acids. CDR1 is KGHSH and CDR2 is LQKENI in the germline V gene. The V gene lost 5 bases and the J gene lost 6 bases, with 14 bases spanning the gap. In DNA, the CDR3 is TGTGCCAGCTCATCAGTCGACAGATCCGAGCAGTACTTC. The encoded protein is CASSSVDRSEQYF.

J is TRBJ2-1 and V is TRBV20-1, with 9 bases identical to TRBD1. CDR1 is DFQATT, CDR2 SNEGSKA, per germline (reference sequence). The CDR3 runs 14 residues. The V and J ends lost 6 bases and 4 bases, in that order; junction bases with no gene match: 7. The CDR3 protein is CSATPGQGYNEQFF. The CDR3 DNA sequence: TGCAGTGCCACACCGGGACAGGGATACAATGAGCAGTTCTTC.